This T cell receptor (beta chain) was sequenced for a study of cytomegalovirus exposure and HLA in healthy donors. Findings of the study overall: HLA allele associations emerged for around 15,000 TCR beta sequences in a later analysis, at 0.05 false discovery rate. According to the study, 180 or so TCR beta chains were cytomegalovirus-associated. An apparent linkage of common viral pathogens to several of the most significant clusters emerged in a later analysis.

CDR1 SEHNR and CDR2 FQNEAQ come from the germline V gene (reference sequence). Trimming cost V 2 bases and J 1 base; bases outside gene matches: 4. The CDR3 runs to 16 residues. Vbeta (60) and Jbeta (13) primers were used in the PCR. How the authors handled the data: Later work found 65 million to 90 million unique TCR beta chains, with 9.5 million to 12 million shared. Assay used: immunoSEQ multiplex PCR; TCRdb lists only in-frame clones, some missing. For V, J and clone size, that table is used; D and trimming come from the DNA. Altogether some 200,000 clones are present, less than 90% being singletons, with the ten largest covering roughly 1.6%. As regards this clone: Its antigen is still unknown.

The clonotype comes from a man over 45 in good health and CMV-seronegative. Source material: PBMCs. The J gene is TRBJ2-3, the V gene TRBV7-9, with 9 bases identical to TRBD2. CDR3 protein: CASSLMLAGGTDTQYF. DNA of the CDR3: TGTGCCAGCAGCTTAATGTTAGCGGGGGGCACAGATACGCAGTATTTT.